Listed here are 9 T cell receptor beta chains from one sample, sequenced in a study of shared clonotypes between healthy human individuals. This table comes from immunoSEQ multiplex PCR, and its TCRdb copy is limited to in-frame clones, with some not included. The table shows some 650,000 clones, with roughly 97% occurring only once. The sample consisted of naive CD4+ T cells sorted from blood. Specified subset: CD45RA+ positively selected. The receptors derive from a woman aged 25 to 39 in good health.

The chain recombines TRBV6-8 with TRBJ2-5, with a tentative D call TRBD2 (6 bases). Germline V gene data show CDR1 as MNHGY and CDR2 as SAAAGT. V lost 0 bases and J lost 5, with 10 bases in between. The CDR3 length is 14 residues. CDR3 nucleotides: TGTGCCAGCAGTTACTCGCGACTAGTGGAGACCCAGTACTTC. It translates to CASSYSRLVETQYF.

This rearrangement joins TRBV19 to TRBJ2-7; 10 bases align to TRBD1. The CDR3 is made up of 15 amino acids. Germline V gene lookup returns CDR1 LNHDA and CDR2 SQIVND (reference sequence). The trim removed 3 bases at V and 0 bases at J, leaving 2 bases unmatched. Here the CDR3 DNA reads TGTGCCAGTAGTATGGGGACAGGGGCCTCCTACGAGCAGTACTTC. Protein: CASSMGTGASYEQYF.

Here the CDR3 reads CASSHQSAALAKNIQYF. CDR3 nucleotides: TGTGCCAGCAGCCACCAGTCGGCTGCCCTAGCCAAAAACATTCAGTACTTC. The chain combines TRBV28 with TRBJ2-4; unclear D gene. The germline gives CDR1 MDHEN, CDR2 SYDVKM. The CDR3 length is 17 residues. Trimming cost V 6 bases and J 0 bases, with 18 bases left between them.

This chain joins TRBV2 and TRBJ1-1; D might be TRBD1 (6 bases). Germline V lookup: CDR1 SNHLY, CDR2 FYNNEI. With 5 bases removed from V and 0 bases from J, the gap between germline ends came to 13 bases. CDR3 length: 15 residues. CDR3 residues: CASSNREIMNTEAFF. Written as DNA, the CDR3 is TGTGCCAGCAGTAACAGGGAGATAATGAACACTGAAGCTTTCTTT.

The chain employs TRBV15 and TRBJ2-7, with a possible D match to TRBD2 (6 bases). The CDR3 is 15 amino acids. Trimming pared 3 bases from V and 4 bases from J, leaving 16 bases between. CDR1 LNHNV and CDR2 YYDKDF come from the germline V gene (reference sequence). Written as DNA, the CDR3 is TGTGCCACCAGCAGCCTGGGACGGGAGCTATACGAGCAGTACTTC. Translated: CATSSLGRELYEQYF.

The V and J genes are TRBV28 and TRBJ1-4; the D is unclear. The CDR3 consists of 15 residues. V lost 4 bases and J lost 4, with 13 bases in between. Germline loops: CDR1 MDHEN, CDR2 SYDVKM. The CDR3 DNA sequence: TGTGCCAGCAGTTCCTATCGACGGTTTAATGAAAAACTGTTTTTT. Amino acid sequence: CASSSYRRFNEKLFF.

This chain connects TRBV5-1 to TRBJ2-3, with a weak D call TRBD1 (6 bases). Trimming pared 3 bases from V and 2 bases from J, leaving 16 bases between. This CDR3 region has 16 residues. CDR1 and CDR2 (germline): SGHRS, YFSETQ. The CDR3 is CASSSLRQAFTDTQYF. CDR3 DNA sequence: TGCGCCAGCAGCTCCCTGAGACAGGCATTCACAGATACGCAGTATTTT.

V is TRBV5-1 and J is TRBJ2-3; D may be TRBD1 (6 bases). The V end was cut by 0 bases, the J end by 2 bases, with 10 bases between. The CDR3 length is 15 residues. The germline V gene has CDR1 SGHRS and CDR2 YFSETQ. The CDR3 sequence is CASSLARGDTDTQYF. The CDR3 DNA sequence: TGCGCCAGCAGCTTGGCCAGGGGCGACACAGATACGCAGTATTTT. Together with reference TRBV5-1 and TRBJ2-3, the CDR3 gives the full variable domain: KAGVTQTPRYLIKTRGQQVTLSCSPISGHRSVSWYQQTPGQGLQFLFEYFSETQRNKGNFPGRFSGRQFSNSRSEMNVSTLELGDSALYLCASSLARGDTDTQYFGPGTRLTVL.

The V and J genes are TRBV29-1 and TRBJ1-1; 9 bases line up with TRBD1. The V and J ends lost 3 bases and 4 bases, in that order; junction bases with no gene match: 12. Germline assignment: CDR1 SQVTM and CDR2 ANQGSEA. This CDR3 comprises 16 residues. CDR3 region: CSVDLAYRGRGTEAFF. CDR3 sequence (DNA): TGCAGCGTTGACCTGGCTTACAGGGGGCGCGGCACTGAAGCTTTCTTT.